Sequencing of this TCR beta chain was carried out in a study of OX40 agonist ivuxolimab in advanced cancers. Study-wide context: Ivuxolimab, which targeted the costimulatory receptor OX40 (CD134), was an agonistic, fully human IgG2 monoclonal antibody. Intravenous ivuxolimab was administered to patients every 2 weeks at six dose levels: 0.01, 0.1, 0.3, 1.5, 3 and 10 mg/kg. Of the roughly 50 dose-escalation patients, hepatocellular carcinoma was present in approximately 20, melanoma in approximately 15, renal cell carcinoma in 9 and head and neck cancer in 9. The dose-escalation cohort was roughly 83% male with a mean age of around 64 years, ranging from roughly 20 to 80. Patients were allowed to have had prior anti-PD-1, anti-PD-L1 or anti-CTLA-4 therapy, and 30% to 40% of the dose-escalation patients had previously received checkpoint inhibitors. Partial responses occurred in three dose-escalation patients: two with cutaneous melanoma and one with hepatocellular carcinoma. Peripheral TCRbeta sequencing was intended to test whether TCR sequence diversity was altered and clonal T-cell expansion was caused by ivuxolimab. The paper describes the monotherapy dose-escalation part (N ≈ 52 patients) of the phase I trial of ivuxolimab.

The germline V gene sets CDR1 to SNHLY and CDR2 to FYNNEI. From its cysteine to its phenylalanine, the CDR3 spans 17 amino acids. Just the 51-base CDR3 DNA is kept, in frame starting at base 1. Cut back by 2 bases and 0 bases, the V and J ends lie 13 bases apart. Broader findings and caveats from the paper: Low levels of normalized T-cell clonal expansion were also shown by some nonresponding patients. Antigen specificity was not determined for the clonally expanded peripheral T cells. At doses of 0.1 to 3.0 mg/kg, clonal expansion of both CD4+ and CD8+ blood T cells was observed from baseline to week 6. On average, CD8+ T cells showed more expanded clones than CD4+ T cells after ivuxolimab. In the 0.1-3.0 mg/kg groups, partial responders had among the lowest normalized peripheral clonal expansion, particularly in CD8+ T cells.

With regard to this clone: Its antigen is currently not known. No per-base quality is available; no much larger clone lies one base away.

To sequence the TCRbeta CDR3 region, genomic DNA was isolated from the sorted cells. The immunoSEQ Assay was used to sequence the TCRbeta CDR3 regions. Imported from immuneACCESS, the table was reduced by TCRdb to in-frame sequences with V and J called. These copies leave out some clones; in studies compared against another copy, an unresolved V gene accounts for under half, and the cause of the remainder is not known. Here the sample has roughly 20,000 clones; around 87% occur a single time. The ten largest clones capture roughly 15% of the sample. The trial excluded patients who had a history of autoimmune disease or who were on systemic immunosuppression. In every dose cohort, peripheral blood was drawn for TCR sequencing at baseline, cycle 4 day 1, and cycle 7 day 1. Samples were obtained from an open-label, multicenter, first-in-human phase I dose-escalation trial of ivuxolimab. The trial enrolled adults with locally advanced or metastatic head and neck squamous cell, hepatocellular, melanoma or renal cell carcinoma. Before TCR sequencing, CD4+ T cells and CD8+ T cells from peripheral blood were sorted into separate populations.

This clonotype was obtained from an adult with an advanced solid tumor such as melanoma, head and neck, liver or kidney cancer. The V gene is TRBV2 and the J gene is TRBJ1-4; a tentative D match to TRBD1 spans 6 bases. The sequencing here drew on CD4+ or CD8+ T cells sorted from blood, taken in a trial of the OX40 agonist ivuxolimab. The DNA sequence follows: TGTGCCAGCAGTGAATCGCCAAGACAGGCAACTAATGAAAAACTGTTTTTT. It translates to CASSESPRQATNEKLFF.